These T cell receptor beta chains were read from a single sample in a study of post-analysis software for immune sequencing data. TCRdb passed the PCR reads through MiXCR, listing each CDR3 protein once. The sample consists of around 700,000 distinct CDR3 sequences, 55% to 70% of them appearing once. Sequencing was performed on blood. These receptor sequences come from a girl aged 2 to 9 with multiple sclerosis. CDR3s include the opening cysteine and the closing phenylalanine or tryptophan. A D gene is named only where the DNA matches it firmly. Rows may omit the clone size; those that give it use once, few, many or a size class.

>TRBV5-5|NA|TRBJ2-7|NA
TGTGCCAGCAGCTTGGAACAGGGAATCTACGAGCAGTACTTC
CASSLEQGIYEQYF
>TRBV4-1|NA|TRBJ2-2|NA
TGCGCCAGCAGCCAAGAAGGTCAGTCCACCGGGGAGCTGTTTTTT
CASSQEGQSTGELFF
>TRBV5-1|NA|TRBJ1-1|NA
TGCGCCAGCAGCTTGGAGTCGGGGGGGGTCATGAACACTGAAGCTTTCTTT
CASSLESGGVMNTEAFF
>TRBV29-1|NA|TRBJ2-3|NA
TGCAGCGTGCCCGCAGGGGCCAGAACAGATACGCAGTATTTT
CSVPAGARTDTQYF
>TRBV6-2/TRBV6-3|NA|TRBJ2-1|NA
TGTGCCAGCAGTTACCCGGCCGGGGGCAATGAGGAGTTCTTC
CASSYPAGGNEEFF
>TRBV6-5|TRBD1|TRBJ1-5|NA
TGTGCCAGCAGGCCGGGACAGGGGGGCAATCAGCCCCAGCATTTT
CASRPGQGGNQPQHF
>TRBV5-1|NA|TRBJ1-2|NA
TGCGCCAGCAGCCAGGGGTCAACGACTGGCTACACCTTC
CASSQGSTTGYTF
>TRBV5-6|TRBD2|TRBJ2-3|NA
TGTGCCAGCAGACTGGGACTAGTAGATACGCAGTATTTT
CASRLGLVDTQYF
>TRBV6-5|TRBD2|TRBJ2-5|NA
TGTGCCAGCAGTTACTCGCTAGCGGGGGGTTACCAAGAGACCCAGTACTTC
CASSYSLAGGYQETQYF
>TRBV7-9|TRBD1|TRBJ1-1|few
TGTGCCAGCAGCTTGGAAGGACAGGGGAAGGCTTTCTTT
CASSLEGQGKAFF
>TRBV12-3/TRBV12-4|NA|TRBJ1-6|NA
TGTGCCAGCAGACCAGAAGGGGGAAATTCACCCCTCCACTTT
CASRPEGGNSPLHF
>TRBV3-1|TRBD2|TRBJ2-1|NA
TGTGCCAGCAGCCAGGACCCGCGGGGGGCCGGGTTCTTC
CASSQDPRGAGFF
>TRBV6-5|TRBD2|TRBJ2-1|NA
TGTGCCAGCAGTCATTCGGCGGGGGGGAGCTCCTACAATGAGCAGTTCTTC
CASSHSAGGSSYNEQFF
>TRBV2|TRBD1|TRBJ1-1|NA
TGTGCCAGCAGAGAGGGACAGGGTTTGAACACTGAAGCTTTCTTT
CASREGQGLNTEAFF
>TRBV7-2|TRBD1|TRBJ1-2|few
TGTGCCAGCAGCTCTACGGACAGGGCAAACTATGGCTACACCTTC
CASSSTDRANYGYTF
>TRBV6-2/TRBV6-3|TRBD1|TRBJ1-1|NA
TGTGCCAGCACCCTACAGGGGCGCCACGCTGAAGCTTTCTTT
CASTLQGRHAEAFF
>TRBV5-1|NA|TRBJ1-4|NA
TGCGCCAGCAGAAGTTCCCTGGGTGAAAAACTGTTTTTT
CASRSSLGEKLFF
>TRBV6-2/TRBV6-3|TRBD1|TRBJ1-2|NA
TGTGCCAGCAGTCCCCTGGACAGGACCGGCTATGGCTACACCTTC
CASSPLDRTGYGYTF
>TRBV30|NA|TRBJ2-7|NA
TGTGCCTGGAGTGTTGACAGCTATGAGCAGTACTTC
CAWSVDSYEQYF
>TRBV20-1|NA|TRBJ1-3|NA
TGCAGTGCTAGAGATCTACAGGGAGGCTCTGGAAACACCATATATTTT
CSARDLQGGSGNTIYF
>TRBV4-3|NA|TRBJ2-5|few
TGCGCCAGCAGCCAAGATTACGGGAGAGGGGGCTGGGAAGAGACCCAGTACTTC
CASSQDYGRGGWEETQYF
>TRBV27|TRBD1|TRBJ1-2|NA
TGTGCCAGCAGCTTAGGACAGGTTCCTAACTATGGCTACACCTTC
CASSLGQVPNYGYTF
>TRBV10-3|TRBD1|TRBJ2-5|NA
TGTGCCATCAGTGAGGGAGTACAGGGGATAGCCCAAGAGACCCAGTACTTC
CAISEGVQGIAQETQYF
>TRBV11-2|TRBD1|TRBJ2-7|NA
TGTGCCAGCAGCTCCCACAGGGGGCCCGAGCAGTACTTC
CASSSHRGPEQYF
>TRBV12-3/TRBV12-4|NA|TRBJ2-5|NA
TGTGCCAGCAGTCGGGGCGGTGGCTCATTGGAGACCCAGTACTTC
CASSRGGGSLETQYF
>TRBV20-1|TRBD2|TRBJ2-3|few
TGCAGTGCTCTTCGCGGGAGCGGAACAGATACGCAGTATTTT
CSALRGSGTDTQYF
>TRBV20-1|NA|TRBJ2-1|few
TGCAGTGCTAGAGATTCCAGCGGATCCTACAATGAGCAGTTCTTC
CSARDSSGSYNEQFF
>TRBV20-1|NA|TRBJ2-7|NA
TGCAGTGCTAGGCTGGCGGACCACTACGAGCAGTACTTC
CSARLADHYEQYF
>TRBV7-8|NA|TRBJ2-7|NA
TGTGCCAGCAGCTTAAGAGGTCCCGGGACGGGAAGCTCCTACGAGCAGTACTTC
CASSLRGPGTGSSYEQYF